These T cell receptor beta chains were read from a single sample in a study of T cells after yellow fever vaccination. MiXCR, run by TCRdb on the 5' RACE reads, gives a single entry per CDR3 protein. Found here are some 300,000 distinct CDR3 sequences, about 10% of them singletons; the top ten hold about 3.5%. Material: CD4+ T cells sorted from PBMCs, obtained 45 days after the yellow fever booster vaccination. These receptors came from a young man who received the YFV17D yellow fever vaccine. Both conserved end residues are part of each CDR3. D genes are given only for firm matches. The listing skips clone size in some rows; elsewhere it reads once, few, many or a size class.

cdr3_nt: TGTGCCAGCAGCCAGAGGGGTTTGGCGAACATTCAGTACTTC; cdr3_aa: CASSQRGLANIQYF; v_call: TRBV3-1; clone_size: few; d_call: .; j_call: TRBJ2-4
cdr3_nt: TGCGCCAGCACCGAACCGGGACAGGGGATCAATGAGCAGTTCTTC; cdr3_aa: CASTEPGQGINEQFF; v_call: TRBV5-1; clone_size: .; d_call: TRBD1; j_call: TRBJ2-1
cdr3_nt: TGCGCCAGCAGCTTGGGGGGAGTAAGCCCCTACGAGCAGTACTTC; cdr3_aa: CASSLGGVSPYEQYF; v_call: TRBV5-1; clone_size: many; d_call: .; j_call: TRBJ2-7
cdr3_nt: TGTGCCTGGAGTCCGGGGCCGGAGCTGTTTTTT; cdr3_aa: CAWSPGPELFF; v_call: TRBV30; clone_size: few; d_call: .; j_call: TRBJ2-2
cdr3_nt: TGTGCCAGCAGTCCAGTCCTCCTGAACACTGAAGCTTTCTTT; cdr3_aa: CASSPVLLNTEAFF; v_call: TRBV27; clone_size: .; d_call: .; j_call: TRBJ1-1
cdr3_nt: TGCGCCAGCAGCCAAGATCCCCGTGAAGATACGCAGTATTTT; cdr3_aa: CASSQDPREDTQYF; v_call: TRBV4-1; clone_size: .; d_call: .; j_call: TRBJ2-3
cdr3_nt: TGTGCCAGCAAACAAAGCAGCACAGATACGCAGTATTTT; cdr3_aa: CASKQSSTDTQYF; v_call: TRBV27; clone_size: few; d_call: .; j_call: TRBJ2-3
cdr3_nt: TGTGCCAGCAGGGCGAGCGGGAATGCAGATACGCAGTATTTT; cdr3_aa: CASRASGNADTQYF; v_call: TRBV12-3/TRBV12-4; clone_size: .; d_call: TRBD2; j_call: TRBJ2-3
cdr3_nt: TGTGCCAGCAGTCCAGGGTTACATTCACCCCTCCACTTT; cdr3_aa: CASSPGLHSPLHF; v_call: TRBV7-2; clone_size: .; d_call: .; j_call: TRBJ1-6
cdr3_nt: TGCAGTGCTCGCCTCACCGGGCTAAACACTGAAGCTTTCTTT; cdr3_aa: CSARLTGLNTEAFF; v_call: TRBV20-1; clone_size: few; d_call: .; j_call: TRBJ1-1
cdr3_nt: TGTGCCAGCAGGGCACAGGGTTACTATGGCTACACCTTC; cdr3_aa: CASRAQGYYGYTF; v_call: TRBV6-5; clone_size: few; d_call: .; j_call: TRBJ1-2
cdr3_nt: TGTGCCAGCAGCCCCGGGACTAGCGCAGATACGCAGTATTTT; cdr3_aa: CASSPGTSADTQYF; v_call: TRBV7-2; clone_size: few; d_call: TRBD2; j_call: TRBJ2-3
cdr3_nt: TGCGCCAGCAGCCAAACTTCCTGGCGGGAACCGCTAGGGACCCAGTACTTC; cdr3_aa: CASSQTSWREPLGTQYF; v_call: TRBV4-1; clone_size: few; d_call: .; j_call: TRBJ2-5
cdr3_nt: TGCGCCAGCAGCCTTAATACGGCAGGGAACGGAGGCTACACCTTC; cdr3_aa: CASSLNTAGNGGYTF; v_call: TRBV4-3; clone_size: few; d_call: .; j_call: TRBJ1-2
cdr3_nt: TGCAGTGCGCTCATACAGGGGGCTGACGAGCAGTACTTC; cdr3_aa: CSALIQGADEQYF; v_call: TRBV20-1; clone_size: .; d_call: TRBD1; j_call: TRBJ2-7
cdr3_nt: TGCGCCAGCAGCTCGCTATCTGACAGGTTGGACTTC; cdr3_aa: CASSSLSDRLDF; v_call: TRBV5-1; clone_size: few; d_call: .; j_call: TRBJ2-5
cdr3_nt: TGTGCCACCAGAGTCGAGGGAAAACTGTTTTTT; cdr3_aa: CATRVEGKLFF; v_call: TRBV5-8; clone_size: many; d_call: .; j_call: TRBJ1-4
cdr3_nt: TGTGCCAGCAGTTACTCTCAGGCTAATGAAAAACTGTTTTTT; cdr3_aa: CASSYSQANEKLFF; v_call: TRBV6-5; clone_size: .; d_call: .; j_call: TRBJ1-4
cdr3_nt: TGTGCCACCAGCAGAGATTGGAATGAGCAGTTCTTC; cdr3_aa: CATSRDWNEQFF; v_call: TRBV15; clone_size: many; d_call: .; j_call: TRBJ2-1
cdr3_nt: TGCGCCAGCAGCCAAGGATTTGGTAGGGGAAGCTACGAGCAGTACTTC; cdr3_aa: CASSQGFGRGSYEQYF; v_call: TRBV4-3; clone_size: few; d_call: .; j_call: TRBJ2-7
cdr3_nt: TGTGCCAGCACAGGACGACCCCAAAACATTCAGTACTTC; cdr3_aa: CASTGRPQNIQYF; v_call: TRBV28; clone_size: .; d_call: .; j_call: TRBJ2-4
cdr3_nt: TGTGCCAGCAGCTTGGGGGTACCTGAAGCTTTCTTT; cdr3_aa: CASSLGVPEAFF; v_call: TRBV7-9; clone_size: few; d_call: .; j_call: TRBJ1-1
cdr3_nt: TGTGCCAGCAGTGCCCAGGTAGTCAGCACAGATACGCAGTATTTT; cdr3_aa: CASSAQVVSTDTQYF; v_call: TRBV2; clone_size: .; d_call: .; j_call: TRBJ2-3
cdr3_nt: TGCGCCAGCGGGAGAGCTGAAGCTTTCTTT; cdr3_aa: CASGRAEAFF; v_call: TRBV10-2; clone_size: many; d_call: .; j_call: TRBJ1-1
cdr3_nt: TGTGCCACCAGCAGAGATTCGGGCGGGGGGCGCACAGATACGCAGTATTTT; cdr3_aa: CATSRDSGGGRTDTQYF; v_call: TRBV15; clone_size: few; d_call: TRBD2; j_call: TRBJ2-3
cdr3_nt: TGTGCCAGCAGTTCACCGGGGTACCGATCAGCAGATACGCAGTATTTT; cdr3_aa: CASSSPGYRSADTQYF; v_call: TRBV12-3/TRBV12-4; clone_size: few; d_call: .; j_call: TRBJ2-3
cdr3_nt: TGCAGTGCCAAACGCTGGTCCTACGAGCAGTACTTC; cdr3_aa: CSAKRWSYEQYF; v_call: TRBV20-1; clone_size: few; d_call: .; j_call: TRBJ2-7
cdr3_nt: TGCAGTGCTGAGAGAGAGAGGGGCGCCACAGATACGCAGTATTTT; cdr3_aa: CSAERERGATDTQYF; v_call: TRBV20-1; clone_size: few; d_call: .; j_call: TRBJ2-3
cdr3_nt: TGCGCCAGCAGCTTGGCCGGACAGGACTACGAGCAGTACTTC; cdr3_aa: CASSLAGQDYEQYF; v_call: TRBV5-1; clone_size: few; d_call: TRBD1; j_call: TRBJ2-7
cdr3_nt: TGTGCCAGCAGCCCCCCGGGGGGCGTGTACGAAAACATTCAGTACTTC; cdr3_aa: CASSPPGGVYENIQYF; v_call: TRBV7-2; clone_size: few; d_call: .; j_call: TRBJ2-4
cdr3_nt: TGCGCCAGCAGCTTGGCCCAAACCCAGGGGGCGAGGGAGCAGTTCTTC; cdr3_aa: CASSLAQTQGAREQFF; v_call: TRBV5-1; clone_size: few; d_call: TRBD1; j_call: TRBJ2-1
cdr3_nt: TGTGCCAGCAGCACGGACATTGGGTCCTACAATGAGCAGTTCTTC; cdr3_aa: CASSTDIGSYNEQFF; v_call: TRBV11-2; clone_size: .; d_call: .; j_call: TRBJ2-1
cdr3_nt: TGTGCCACCAGCCCGAGACAGGGGGCTGGCTACACCTTC; cdr3_aa: CATSPRQGAGYTF; v_call: TRBV15; clone_size: .; d_call: TRBD1; j_call: TRBJ1-2
cdr3_nt: TGTGCCAGCAGCGTCCGACAGGACTACGAGCAGTACTTC; cdr3_aa: CASSVRQDYEQYF; v_call: TRBV9; clone_size: .; d_call: .; j_call: TRBJ2-7
cdr3_nt: TGTGCCAGCAGTCAGGACACCTTC; cdr3_aa: CASSQDTF; v_call: TRBV2; clone_size: .; d_call: .; j_call: TRBJ1-2
cdr3_nt: TGTGCCAGCAGTTTTCAGGGGTCGGATTCACCCCTCCACTTT; cdr3_aa: CASSFQGSDSPLHF; v_call: TRBV28; clone_size: .; d_call: .; j_call: TRBJ1-6
cdr3_nt: TGTGCCAGCAGTTTGGATGACTATCGCTACACCTTC; cdr3_aa: CASSLDDYRYTF; v_call: TRBV12-3/TRBV12-4; clone_size: many; d_call: .; j_call: TRBJ1-2
cdr3_nt: TGCAGTGCTGAGACTAGCGGGGGGATAAATCGGTTCTTC; cdr3_aa: CSAETSGGINRFF; v_call: TRBV20-1; clone_size: few; d_call: TRBD2; j_call: TRBJ2-1
cdr3_nt: TGTGCCAGCTCACCAACGGCAGCTTACGAGCAGTACTTC; cdr3_aa: CASSPTAAYEQYF; v_call: TRBV18; clone_size: many; d_call: .; j_call: TRBJ2-7
cdr3_nt: TGTGCCAGCAGCTCCCCCCCGTGGGGTTATGGCTACACCTTC; cdr3_aa: CASSSPPWGYGYTF; v_call: TRBV6-2/TRBV6-3; clone_size: many; d_call: .; j_call: TRBJ1-2
cdr3_nt: TGTGCCAGCAGGACAGGCGTCTCTGGGGCCAACGTCCTGACTTTC; cdr3_aa: CASRTGVSGANVLTF; v_call: TRBV7-8; clone_size: few; d_call: .; j_call: TRBJ2-6
cdr3_nt: TGTGCCAGCAGCTGGGGATTGGAGTATGGCTACACCTTC; cdr3_aa: CASSWGLEYGYTF; v_call: TRBV2; clone_size: few; d_call: .; j_call: TRBJ1-2
cdr3_nt: TGTGCCAGCAGCTTGGACAGGGGGATCGAGACCCAGTACTTC; cdr3_aa: CASSLDRGIETQYF; v_call: TRBV11-2; clone_size: many; d_call: TRBD1; j_call: TRBJ2-5
cdr3_nt: TGTGCCAGCTCACGACGACTAGCTGCGGACATTCAGTACTTC; cdr3_aa: CASSRRLAADIQYF; v_call: TRBV18; clone_size: .; d_call: TRBD2; j_call: TRBJ2-4
cdr3_nt: TGTGCCAGCAGCCCCAACTTCGGGGGAAACACCATATATTTT; cdr3_aa: CASSPNFGGNTIYF; v_call: TRBV14; clone_size: .; d_call: .; j_call: TRBJ1-3
cdr3_nt: TGTGCCAGCAGCTTTGGGAATCTTCGCCAAGAGACCCAGTACTTC; cdr3_aa: CASSFGNLRQETQYF; v_call: TRBV7-2; clone_size: .; d_call: .; j_call: TRBJ2-5
cdr3_nt: TGCAGCGTTACGGGAGGCTCTGGGGCCAACGTCCTGACTTTC; cdr3_aa: CSVTGGSGANVLTF; v_call: TRBV29-1; clone_size: .; d_call: TRBD2; j_call: TRBJ2-6
cdr3_nt: TGCGCCAGCAGCTTGGAGCTCCGGACTCATGTCGATGGCTACACCTTC; cdr3_aa: CASSLELRTHVDGYTF; v_call: TRBV5-1; clone_size: few; d_call: .; j_call: TRBJ1-2
cdr3_nt: TGTGCCAGCAGCCCCCTCCCCGTCCGAACCCCTGGGGAGACCCAGTACTTC; cdr3_aa: CASSPLPVRTPGETQYF; v_call: TRBV11-2; clone_size: .; d_call: .; j_call: TRBJ2-5
cdr3_nt: TGCGCCAGCAGCTTGGTTACGGGCAAGAAGGGAGAGACCCAGTACTTC; cdr3_aa: CASSLVTGKKGETQYF; v_call: TRBV5-1; clone_size: few; d_call: .; j_call: TRBJ2-5
cdr3_nt: TGTGCCATCAGCGAGTCAGTGGGACTAGCGACCGGGGAGCTGTTTTTT; cdr3_aa: CAISESVGLATGELFF; v_call: TRBV10-3; clone_size: .; d_call: TRBD2; j_call: TRBJ2-2
cdr3_nt: TGTGCCAGCAGTTACGGTAAGGCCCCGGAGTCTGAAGCTTTCTTT; cdr3_aa: CASSYGKAPESEAFF; v_call: TRBV6-5; clone_size: few; d_call: .; j_call: TRBJ1-1
cdr3_nt: TGTGCCAGTAGTATAGCTCCTCGAGCGGGGCCGTACGAGCAGTACTTC; cdr3_aa: CASSIAPRAGPYEQYF; v_call: TRBV19; clone_size: few; d_call: TRBD2; j_call: TRBJ2-7
cdr3_nt: TGTGCCAGCACCCCTATTGGTTCCGGAGAGACCCAGTACTTC; cdr3_aa: CASTPIGSGETQYF; v_call: TRBV2; clone_size: .; d_call: .; j_call: TRBJ2-5